Listed below are T cell receptor beta chains from one sample, sequenced in a study of T cell changes during pregnancy in multiple sclerosis. Clones were sequenced by immunoSEQ multiplex PCR, and TCRdb holds only the in-frame ones, with some missing. The table has approximately 100,000 clones, 92% seen once. The starting material was peripheral blood, obtained after pregnancy. The receptors originated from a female donor with multiple sclerosis, enrolled in a pregnancy study. Each CDR3 is given with its conserved first and last residue. The D gene is left open where the match is weak. The size of a clone is reported for some rows only, either as once, few or many, or as a class for expanded clones.

V	D	size	J	DNA	CDR3
TRBV9	NA	NA	TRBJ2-7	TGTGCCAGCAGCGTAGGATCCTCCTTTAGCGGCGAGCAGTACTTC	CASSVGSSFSGEQYF
TRBV2	TRBD2	once	TRBJ2-4	TGTGCCAGCTCCCTCCTAGGTAGCGGGGGATGGGCCAAAAACATTCAGTACTTC	CASSLLGSGGWAKNIQYF
TRBV15	NA	NA	TRBJ1-5	TGTGCCACCAGCAGAGACGTTTCCAATCAGCCCCAGCATTTT	CATSRDVSNQPQHF
TRBV11-2	NA	NA	TRBJ2-7	TGTGCCAGCAGCTTAGGTACAGGAGTTTACGAGCAGTACTTC	CASSLGTGVYEQYF
TRBV14	NA	NA	TRBJ1-1	TGTGCCAGCAGTTTCGGGAGAAACACTGAAGCTTTCTTT	CASSFGRNTEAFF
TRBV4-2	TRBD2	NA	TRBJ2-3	TGTGCCAGCAGCCGACTTAGCGGGAGGAGTGCAGATACGCAGTATTTT	CASSRLSGRSADTQYF
TRBV4-1	NA	once	TRBJ2-3	TGCGCCAGCAGCCAAGCGGGGGTTATCAGTACGCAGTATTTT	CASSQAGVISTQYF
TRBV27	TRBD2	NA	TRBJ2-1	TGTGCCAGCAGTCGGGGAGGGGCCAATGAGCAGTTCTTC	CASSRGGANEQFF
TRBV5-1	NA	NA	TRBJ1-2	TGCGCCAGCAGCTTGCAGGCGTCAGGGGTAGGGTATGGCTACACCTTC	CASSLQASGVGYGYTF
TRBV6-6	NA	once	TRBJ1-5	TGTGCCAGCAGTTCCGACGATAGGGGAAGCAATCAGCCCCAGCATTTT	CASSSDDRGSNQPQHF
TRBV7-9	TRBD2	NA	TRBJ2-1	TGTGCCAGCAGCTTAACCCTCGGGACTAGCGGGGGGGCCCACAATGAGCAGTTCTTC	CASSLTLGTSGGAHNEQFF
TRBV5-1	NA	NA	TRBJ2-3	TGCGCCAGCAGCATCCTCACAGATACGCAGTATTTT	CASSILTDTQYF
TRBV20-1	NA	NA	TRBJ2-5	TGCAGTGCTAAGGTAGCAGAGACCCAGTACTTC	CSAKVAETQYF
TRBV27	NA	NA	TRBJ1-6	TGTGCCAGCAGTTTTACGGGCTCCTATAATTCACCCCTCCACTTT	CASSFTGSYNSPLHF
TRBV5-4	NA	NA	TRBJ2-5	TGTGCCAGCAGCCTCAGGGATCGTTGGCAAGAGACCCAGTACTTC	CASSLRDRWQETQYF
TRBV4-2	TRBD2	NA	TRBJ2-1	TGTGCCAGCAGCCAAGACGAATTGGGCGGGAGGGCCGACTCCTACAATGAGCAGTTCTTC	CASSQDELGGRADSYNEQFF
TRBV19	TRBD1	NA	TRBJ2-2	TGTGCCAGTAGTTTGAATTCCGGGACAGGGGACACCGGGGAGCTGTTTTTT	CASSLNSGTGDTGELFF
TRBV5-6	NA	NA	TRBJ1-1	TGTGCCAGCAGCTTGGGACCGGGTAACACTGAAGCTTTCTTT	CASSLGPGNTEAFF
TRBV7-9	NA	once	TRBJ1-3	TGTGCCAGCAGCCGAGACATTCCCTCTGGAAACACCATATATTTT	CASSRDIPSGNTIYF
TRBV20-1	NA	NA	TRBJ2-3	TGCAGTGCTAGCCGGACAGATACGCAGTATTTT	CSASRTDTQYF
TRBV7-6	TRBD1	NA	TRBJ2-7	TGTGCCAGCAGCGCCGGACAGGGGGCGTACGAGCAGTACTTC	CASSAGQGAYEQYF
TRBV7-6	TRBD1	NA	TRBJ1-3	TGTGCCAGCAGCTTAACGCGAGCAGGGGGCGCCCACTCTGGAAACACCATATATTTT	CASSLTRAGGAHSGNTIYF
TRBV28	TRBD1	NA	TRBJ1-5	TGTGCCAGCAGTTTAACAGGGGGGAATCAGCCCCAGCATTTT	CASSLTGGNQPQHF
TRBV7-9	TRBD2	NA	TRBJ2-5	TGTGCCAGCAGCTCGGACGGGGGGGCATTAGAGACCCAGTACTTC	CASSSDGGALETQYF
TRBV5-1	TRBD2	NA	TRBJ2-1	TGCGCCAGCAGCTCCCGACTAGCGGGAGGGCCCTATGAGCAGTTCTTC	CASSSRLAGGPYEQFF
TRBV7-3	NA	NA	TRBJ2-5	TGTGCCAGCAGTCCAGGGGGGATCGAGACCCAGTACTTC	CASSPGGIETQYF
TRBV27	NA	NA	TRBJ2-7	TGTGCCAGCAGTTCTTCCTACGAGCAGTACTTC	CASSSSYEQYF
TRBV7-9	TRBD1	NA	TRBJ2-1	TGTGCCAGCAGCTCGACAGGGAATGAGCAGTTCTTC	CASSSTGNEQFF
TRBV2	NA	NA	TRBJ2-2	TGTGCCAGCAAGAAAGGGAGCGGATCCTTGAACACCGGGGAGCTGTTTTTT	CASKKGSGSLNTGELFF
TRBV29-1	NA	NA	TRBJ1-3	TGCAGCGTCCTGTTGGGAACAGGGATGAGCTCTGGAAACACCATATATTTT	CSVLLGTGMSSGNTIYF
TRBV6-1	NA	NA	TRBJ2-7	TGTGCCAGCAGCGAGGTCGACGAGCAGTACTTC	CASSEVDEQYF
TRBV9	TRBD1	NA	TRBJ1-1	TGTGCCAGCAGCACGGGGGGACAGGGCGTCCGGGAAGCTTTCTTT	CASSTGGQGVREAFF
TRBV7-8	NA	NA	TRBJ1-2	TGTGCCAGCAGTTCAGTGGGAGGGGGCTATGGCTACACCTTC	CASSSVGGGYGYTF
TRBV27	TRBD2	NA	TRBJ2-7	TGTGCCAGCAGTTTGACACTAGCGGGAGTAAGGGGGCAGTACTTC	CASSLTLAGVRGQYF
TRBV28	TRBD2	NA	TRBJ2-5	TGTGCCAGCAGTTTTGGAGCGGGAGGGTTCCAAGAGACCCAGTACTTC	CASSFGAGGFQETQYF
TRBV4-2	TRBD2	NA	TRBJ2-1	TGTGCCAGCAGCCAAGCACCCTTTAGCGGGAATGAGCAGTTCTTC	CASSQAPFSGNEQFF
TRBV29-1	TRBD1	NA	TRBJ1-4	TGCAGCGTTGGTGGTACAGGGGATGAAAAACTGTTTTTT	CSVGGTGDEKLFF
TRBV4-1	TRBD2	once	TRBJ2-1	TGCGCCAGCAGCCTTAAGACTAGCGGGAGCAATGAGCAGTTCTTC	CASSLKTSGSNEQFF
TRBV4-1	NA	NA	TRBJ2-1	TGCGCCAGCAGCCCCTGGGGAGCGGTATACAATGAGCAGTTCTTC	CASSPWGAVYNEQFF
TRBV15	TRBD2	NA	TRBJ2-3	TGTGCCACCAGCAGGGGACTAGCGGGGGGTAGCACAGATACGCAGTATTTT	CATSRGLAGGSTDTQYF
TRBV10-3	TRBD1	NA	TRBJ1-2	TGTGCCATCAGTGAGAACAGGGGGGAAACCTATGGCTACACCTTC	CAISENRGETYGYTF
TRBV28	NA	NA	TRBJ2-2	TGTGCCAGCATTTCACATGTCACCGGGGAGCTGTTTTTT	CASISHVTGELFF
TRBV7-2	NA	NA	TRBJ1-5	TGTGCCAGCAGCTTACCACCCGAGAGACAGCGAGATCAGCCCCAGCATTTT	CASSLPPERQRDQPQHF
TRBV19	TRBD1	NA	TRBJ1-1	TGTGCCAGTAGTATTGCTTATGGACAGGCTGAAGCTTTCTTT	CASSIAYGQAEAFF
TRBV12-5	TRBD1	NA	TRBJ1-3	TGTGCTAGTGGTTCCACCCCCCTGGGACAGAAGACCTCTGGAAACACCATATATTTT	CASGSTPLGQKTSGNTIYF
TRBV23-1	NA	NA	TRBJ1-1	TGCGCCAGCAGTCAAAGTGCGGTCAGAGGCACTGAAGCTTTCTTT	CASSQSAVRGTEAFF
TRBV29-1	NA	NA	TRBJ2-1	TGCAGCGTAAGAACGAGTTACAATGAGCAGTTCTTC	CSVRTSYNEQFF
TRBV19	NA	NA	TRBJ1-1	TGTGCCAGTAGTATTGGGTCAGGGAAGACCACTGAAGCTTTCTTT	CASSIGSGKTTEAFF
TRBV7-8	NA	NA	TRBJ1-6	TGTGCCAGCAGCTTAGAGGGGTCCTCGAGCTCCTATAATTCACCCCTCCACTTT	CASSLEGSSSSYNSPLHF
TRBV7-3	NA	NA	TRBJ1-1	TGTGCCAGCAGCTTAATAGGGGTACAGGGAGAGGACACTGAAGCTTTCTTT	CASSLIGVQGEDTEAFF
TRBV14	TRBD1	once	TRBJ2-4	TGTGCCAGCAGCCGGGGACAGGGGGCAGTCAAAAACATTCAGTACTTC	CASSRGQGAVKNIQYF
TRBV25-1	TRBD2	NA	TRBJ2-2	TGTGCCAGCAGTGGTACCCTTCGGGCTAGCGGGAGGCCCGGGGAGCTGTTTTTT	CASSGTLRASGRPGELFF
TRBV19	NA	NA	TRBJ1-5	TGTGCCAGTAGTATATCGACAGACAGGCCCCAGCATTTT	CASSISTDRPQHF
TRBV14	NA	NA	TRBJ2-1	TGTGCCAGCAGCCACCTTCAGTTCTTC	CASSHLQFF